The rows below give T cell receptor beta chains drawn from one sample of a study of T cells expressing NK-cell markers. TCRdb derives one entry per CDR3 protein from the 5' RACE reads, leaving out DNA. This table lists roughly 350,000 distinct CDR3 sequences. The specimen was blood T cells: a sorted CD56 or NKG2C T cell subset, CD4+ or CD8+ T cells, or bulk PBMC T cells (not recorded which). These receptors all come from a man aged 18-75 years in good health. The CDR3 runs from the conserved cysteine through the conserved F or W.

>TRBV6-2/TRBV6-3|TRBJ2-7
CASSSGEPPYEQYF
>TRBV14|TRBJ2-5
CASSLRRTGGETQYF
>TRBV27|TRBJ2-7
CASSEKRGNEQYF
>TRBV4-1|TRBJ2-4
CASSSRTDLAKNIQYF
>TRBV3-1|TRBJ1-2
CASSQDLAPGVRYGYTF
>TRBV4-2|TRBJ2-7
CASRGTSGGQQYF
>TRBV5-5|TRBJ1-4
CASTPGDRANEKLFF
>TRBV3-1|TRBJ1-5
CASSETRQQPQHF
>TRBV7-9|TRBJ1-1
CASSPPWANTEAFF
>TRBV6-5|TRBJ2-5
CASSYIRAWGDFQETQYF
>TRBV7-2|TRBJ2-1
CASSNGLNNEQFF
>TRBV20-1|TRBJ1-1
CSARGLGYTEAFF
>TRBV3-1|TRBJ1-2
CASSHLRDRSYGYTF
>TRBV18|TRBJ2-1
CASSSSQASSNEQFF
>TRBV11-3|TRBJ2-1
CASSIRDTSYNEQFF
>TRBV27|TRBJ2-5
CASSLRYSVKTQYF
>TRBV20-1|TRBJ2-7
CSAPLRPNPYEQYF
>TRBV6-5|TRBJ1-1
CASSYALRGQNTEAFF
>TRBV20-1|TRBJ1-5
CSARVFDSSNQPQHF
>TRBV18|TRBJ2-1
CASSLPQGEQFF
>TRBV19|TRBJ2-5
CATRGEGRSHQETQYF
>TRBV5-1|TRBJ2-2
CASSSRKRDRDANTGELFF
>TRBV27|TRBJ1-1
CASSRDPPSFGTEAFF
>TRBV7-6|TRBJ2-2
CASSLVQDRGELFF
>TRBV18|TRBJ2-3
CASSRGGGILDTQYF
>TRBV20-1|TRBJ2-2
CSARGGGHTGELFF
>TRBV6-1|TRBJ1-4
CAIGRANEKLFF
>TRBV20-1|TRBJ2-1
CSASKAGKGYNEQFF
>TRBV12-3/TRBV12-4|TRBJ2-1
CASSLTGTGTYNEQFF
>TRBV5-1|TRBJ2-3
CASSLSGAENKDF
>TRBV12-3/TRBV12-4|TRBJ1-2
CASSLWAGTNKGYTF
>TRBV5-1|TRBJ2-1
CASETGLAGGSGFNEQFF
>TRBV12-3/TRBV12-4|TRBJ2-5
CASSRKGGGPRETQYF
>TRBV7-9|TRBJ2-5
CASSLVGGTGETQYF
>TRBV2|TRBJ2-7
CASSDRVRGYEQYF
>TRBV18|TRBJ2-2
CASSPTGGELFF
>TRBV27|TRBJ1-1
CASRGLAEAFF